The clone carrying this TCR beta chain was seen a handful of times. These data belong to a study of T cells in Graves' hyperthyroidism and ophthalmopathy. Amplified regions were TCR beta CDR3 sequences from RNA transcripts. A set of HTBI primers served as the primers for a first-round RT-PCR of the TCR CDR3. TCRdb analysed the multiplex PCR reads with MiXCR anew, one entry per CDR3 protein. The sample has approximately 520,000 distinct CDR3 sequences, under 25% seen once. For Graves' hyperthyroidism to be stable, ophthalmopathy could not progress within 18 months. The PBMCs studied were ones that came from 10 ml fresh peripheral blood. The V gene end was trimmed by 7 bases and the J gene end by 1 base; junction bases not matched to a gene: 6. This CDR3 region has 15 residues. The germline V gene encodes CDR1 MNHNS and CDR2 SASEGT.

Sequencing used blood. J is TRBJ1-1 and V is TRBV6-1; 10 bases are a match to TRBD1. This TCR came from a man in his late teens or twenties with Graves' hyperthyroidism. The DNA for the CDR3 is TGTGCCAGCACCTCTCGACAGGGGGCGAACACTGAAGCTTTCTTT. Protein product: CASTSRQGANTEAFF.